A selection of T cell receptor beta chains follows, all from one sample in a study of cytomegalovirus exposure and HLA in healthy donors. Only in-frame clones appear in the TCRdb table, and some are missing; sequencing was by immunoSEQ multiplex PCR. Among some 170,000 clones, 60% to 75% were seen once, and the ten largest hold about 2.7%. The sequenced sample consisted of PBMCs. All receptors derive from a woman aged 50 to 60 in good health and CMV-seropositive. Each CDR3 is given with its conserved first and last residue. D genes are given only for firm matches. Size is stated for part of the rows, as once, few or many counts, or as a class when the clone is expanded.

v_gene	d_gene	j_gene	abundance	CDR3nt	CDR3aa
TRBV2	TRBD1	TRBJ1-1	NA	TGTGCCAGCACTGGACAGGGCTGGACTGAAGCTTTCTTT	CASTGQGWTEAFF
TRBV2	NA	TRBJ1-5	NA	TGTGCCAGCAGCAAATGGGGAGGGCCGGACGGTGTACAGCCCCAGCATTTT	CASSKWGGPDGVQPQHF
TRBV2	NA	TRBJ2-2	once	TGTGCCAGCAGGGAGACAGCCGCCACCGGGGAGCTGTTTTTT	CASRETAATGELFF
TRBV10-2	NA	TRBJ1-2	NA	TGCGCCAGCAGTGATCGTAGCTATGGCTACACCTTC	CASSDRSYGYTF
TRBV19	TRBD1	TRBJ2-7	NA	TGTGCCAGTAGTACCGGCCCCGGACAGGGTCGGCAGTACTTC	CASSTGPGQGRQYF
TRBV11-2	NA	TRBJ1-2	NA	TGTGCCAGCAGCTTAGACAGGGTTTACTATGGCTACACCTTC	CASSLDRVYYGYTF
TRBV5-1	NA	TRBJ2-7	NA	TGCGCCAGCAGCTTGTTTGGAGGGGCCTACGAGCAGTACTTC	CASSLFGGAYEQYF
TRBV29-1	NA	TRBJ2-1	NA	TGCAGCGTCGCGGGGAAGGGAGATCTGTTCTTC	CSVAGKGDLFF
TRBV27	NA	TRBJ2-7	NA	TGTGCCAGCAGTTCTCGGGGGGCGCGCGGTCACGAGCAGTACTTC	CASSSRGARGHEQYF
TRBV7-9	NA	TRBJ2-1	NA	TGTGCCAGCAGCTTATTTTTAGCAGCCTACAATGAGCAGTTCTTC	CASSLFLAAYNEQFF
TRBV6-1	NA	TRBJ1-1	NA	TGTGCCAGCAGTGGAGCCCTCACGGGAACTGAAGCTTTCTTT	CASSGALTGTEAFF